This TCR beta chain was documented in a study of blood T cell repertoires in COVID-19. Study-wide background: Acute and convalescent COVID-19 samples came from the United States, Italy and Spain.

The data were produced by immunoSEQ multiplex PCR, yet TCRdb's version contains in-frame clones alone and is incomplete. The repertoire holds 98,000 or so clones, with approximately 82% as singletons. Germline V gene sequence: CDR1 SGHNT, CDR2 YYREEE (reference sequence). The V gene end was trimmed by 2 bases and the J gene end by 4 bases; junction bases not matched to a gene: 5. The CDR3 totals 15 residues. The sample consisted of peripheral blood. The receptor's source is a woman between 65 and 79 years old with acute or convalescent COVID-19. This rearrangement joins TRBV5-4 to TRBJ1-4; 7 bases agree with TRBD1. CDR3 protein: CASSFGQAVNEKLFF. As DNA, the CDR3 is TGTGCCAGCAGCTTCGGACAGGCCGTTAATGAAAAACTGTTTTTT.